The clone carrying this TCR beta chain was seen only a few times. This sample is drawn from a study of beta chain features in type 1 diabetes. The authors reverse transcribed all of the isolated RNA, so sequencing captured expressed TCRB transcripts. Here immunoSEQ multiplex PCR was the method, and the copy in TCRdb shows in-frame clones only, minus some. The table shows over 350,000 clones, with more than 12% occurring only once. On average, the one heparinised blood draw given by each donor was about 120 mL. The V and J ends lost 0 bases and 5 bases respectively, with 11 bases between them. This CDR3 is 14 amino acids long. Germline-derived CDR1 and CDR2 are LNHNV and YYDKDF (reference sequence).

The rearrangement links TRBV15 to TRBJ2-7; D gene ambiguous. The sequencing input was naive CD4+ T cells from blood. The origin of this receptor is a woman under 30 in good health. CDR3 sequence: CATSRDPGPDEQYF. CDR3 DNA: TGTGCCACCAGCAGAGATCCAGGTCCGGACGAGCAGTACTTC.